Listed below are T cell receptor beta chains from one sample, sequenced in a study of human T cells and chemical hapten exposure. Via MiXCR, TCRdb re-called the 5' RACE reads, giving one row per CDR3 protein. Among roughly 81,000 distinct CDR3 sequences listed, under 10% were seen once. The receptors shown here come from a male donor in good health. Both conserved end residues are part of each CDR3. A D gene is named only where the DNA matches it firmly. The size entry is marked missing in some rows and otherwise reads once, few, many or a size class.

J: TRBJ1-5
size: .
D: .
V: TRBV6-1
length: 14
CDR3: CASSDRTEDQPQHF
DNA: TGTGCCAGCAGTGATCGGACAGAAGATCAGCCCCAGCATTTT

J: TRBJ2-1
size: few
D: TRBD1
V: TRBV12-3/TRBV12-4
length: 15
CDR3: CASRRQGTSYNEQFF
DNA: TGTGCCAGCAGAAGACAGGGAACCTCCTACAATGAGCAGTTCTTC

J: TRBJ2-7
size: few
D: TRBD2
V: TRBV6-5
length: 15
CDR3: CASSYPGLAVYEQYF
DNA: TGTGCCAGCAGTTACCCCGGACTAGCGGTCTACGAGCAGTACTTC

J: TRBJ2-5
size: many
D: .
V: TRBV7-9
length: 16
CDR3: CASSLVEQMIQETQYF
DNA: TGTGCCAGCAGCTTAGTTGAACAGATGATCCAAGAGACCCAGTACTTC

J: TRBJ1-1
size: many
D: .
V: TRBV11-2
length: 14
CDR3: CASSSGGRVTEAFF
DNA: TGTGCCAGCAGTTCAGGAGGCAGGGTGACTGAAGCTTTCTTT

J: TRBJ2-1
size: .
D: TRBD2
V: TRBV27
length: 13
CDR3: CASSRREGNEQFF
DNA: TGTGCCAGCAGTCGGCGGGAGGGGAATGAGCAGTTCTTC

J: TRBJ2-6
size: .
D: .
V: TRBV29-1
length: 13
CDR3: CSVVEIGANVLTF
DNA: TGCAGCGTAGTCGAGATCGGGGCCAACGTCCTGACTTTC

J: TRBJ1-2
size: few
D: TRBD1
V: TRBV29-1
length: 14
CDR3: CSVEIKDRVYGYTF
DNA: TGCAGCGTTGAAATAAAGGACAGGGTCTATGGCTACACCTTC

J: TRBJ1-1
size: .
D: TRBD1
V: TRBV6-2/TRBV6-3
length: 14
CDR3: CASRGDRFFAEAFF
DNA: TGTGCCAGCAGGGGGGACAGGTTCTTCGCTGAAGCTTTCTTT

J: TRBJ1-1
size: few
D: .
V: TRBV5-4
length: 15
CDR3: CASSYGTPMNTEAFF
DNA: TGTGCCAGCAGCTACGGGACACCGATGAACACTGAAGCTTTCTTT

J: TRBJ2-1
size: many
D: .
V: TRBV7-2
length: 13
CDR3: CASSSRGWDEQFF
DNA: TGTGCCAGCAGCTCGCGTGGGTGGGATGAGCAGTTCTTC

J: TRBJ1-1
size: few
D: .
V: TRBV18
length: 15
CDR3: CASSPEATQNTEAFF
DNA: TGTGCCAGCTCACCAGAGGCAACACAAAACACTGAAGCTTTCTTT

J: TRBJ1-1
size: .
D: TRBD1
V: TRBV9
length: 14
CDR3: CASSVAPGDSEAFF
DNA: TGTGCCAGCAGCGTAGCCCCAGGGGACAGTGAAGCTTTCTTT

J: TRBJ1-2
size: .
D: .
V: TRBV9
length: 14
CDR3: CASSVGAPSRGYTF
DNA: TGTGCCAGCAGCGTAGGCGCACCGAGTCGGGGCTACACCTTC

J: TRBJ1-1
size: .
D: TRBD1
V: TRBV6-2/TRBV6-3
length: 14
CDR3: CASSYIDRDTEAFF
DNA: TGTGCCAGCAGTTACATAGACAGGGACACTGAAGCTTTCTTT

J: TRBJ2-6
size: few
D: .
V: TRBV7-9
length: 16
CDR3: CASSLAKGAGANVLTF
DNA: TGTGCCAGCAGCTTAGCGAAAGGGGCTGGGGCCAACGTCCTGACTTTC

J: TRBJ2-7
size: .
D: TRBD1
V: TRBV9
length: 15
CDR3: CASSVSTGGSYEQYF
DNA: TGTGCCAGCAGCGTATCGACAGGGGGGTCCTACGAGCAGTACTTC

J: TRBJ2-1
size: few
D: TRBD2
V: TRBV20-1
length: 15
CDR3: CSARDGGRADNEQFF
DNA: TGCAGTGCTAGAGATGGCGGGAGGGCTGACAATGAGCAGTTCTTC

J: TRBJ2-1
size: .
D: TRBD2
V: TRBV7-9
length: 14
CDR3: CASSPGLAGGPLIF
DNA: TGTGCCAGCAGCCCTGGACTAGCGGGAGGGCCATTGATCTTC

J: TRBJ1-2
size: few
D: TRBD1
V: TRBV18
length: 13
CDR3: CASSRQGEAGYTF
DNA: TGTGCCAGCTCGCGACAGGGCGAGGCTGGCTACACCTTC

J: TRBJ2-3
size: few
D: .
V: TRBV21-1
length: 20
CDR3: CASSNRRLAGGDPSTDTQYF
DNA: TGTGCCAGCAGCAACAGACGGCTAGCGGGAGGGGACCCTAGCACAGATACGCAGTATTTT

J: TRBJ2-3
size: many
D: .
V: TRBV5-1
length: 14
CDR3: CASSFMENTDTQYF
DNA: TGCGCCAGCAGCTTCATGGAGAACACAGATACGCAGTATTTT

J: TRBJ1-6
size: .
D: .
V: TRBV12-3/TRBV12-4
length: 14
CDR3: CASSANSYNSPLHF
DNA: TGTGCCAGCAGCGCAAACTCCTATAATTCACCCCTCCACTTT

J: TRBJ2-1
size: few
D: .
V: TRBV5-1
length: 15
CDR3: CASSLAVGLYNEQFF
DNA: TGCGCCAGCAGCTTGGCGGTGGGTCTCTACAATGAGCAGTTCTTC

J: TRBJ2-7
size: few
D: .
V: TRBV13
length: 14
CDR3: CASSLGRPSYEQYF
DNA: TGTGCCAGCAGCTTAGGCCGTCCCTCCTACGAGCAGTACTTC

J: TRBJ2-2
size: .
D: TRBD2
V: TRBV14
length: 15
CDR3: CASSSLAGVPGELFF
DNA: TGTGCCAGCAGCTCTCTAGCGGGAGTTCCCGGGGAGCTGTTTTTT

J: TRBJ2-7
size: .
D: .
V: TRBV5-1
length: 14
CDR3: CASSGKAGGYEQYF
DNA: TGCGCCAGCAGCGGTAAGGCCGGAGGCTACGAGCAGTACTTC